Below, 21 T cell receptor beta chains from the same sample are listed, as sequenced in a study of graft-versus-host responses after intestinal transplantation. Antigen specificity for these receptors is unknown. The assay was immunoSEQ multiplex PCR, and TCRdb's table has in-frame clones only and misses some. The sample consists of approximately 130,000 clones, around 94% of them appearing once. Sequenced material: unstimulated CD4+ T cells sorted from spleen or lymph node cells, taken before intestinal transplant. The receptors shown here come from a human donor who received an intestinal transplant.

V usage is TRBV5-4 and J usage is TRBJ1-3, with D tentatively TRBD1 (5 bases). The germline V gene encodes CDR1 SGHNT and CDR2 YYREEE (reference sequence). Trimming took off 0 bases at V and 2 bases at J, with 6 bases between the two ends. CDR3 length equals 14 residues. The CDR3 DNA sequence: TGTGCCAGCAGCTTGGTAGGGGCTGGAAACACCATATATTTT. Its protein product is CASSLVGAGNTIYF.

The rearrangement links TRBV29-1 to TRBJ2-1, with 8 bases lining up with TRBD1. Per germline, CDR1 SQVTM and CDR2 ANQGSEA. Trimming removed 7 bases from V and 1 base from J; junction bases left unmatched: 6. The CDR3 is 14 amino acids. The CDR3 DNA sequence: TGCAGCGCCCCCGGGACAGGTTCCTACAATGAGCAGTTCTTC. It yields the protein CSAPGTGSYNEQFF.

V gene TRBV7-9 combines with J gene TRBJ2-3, with 11 bases fitting TRBD2. J lost 5 bases, V lost 3 bases, and 7 bases had no gene match. Germline loops: CDR1 SEHNR, CDR2 FQNEAQ (reference sequence). This CDR3 is built from 16 residues. The DNA of the CDR3 is TGTGCCAGCAGCTTCTTAGCGGGGGGGGCTCGAGATACGCAGTATTTT. Protein: CASSFLAGGARDTQYF.

V usage is TRBV6-5 and J usage is TRBJ2-7; D unresolved. The CDR3 runs 13 residues. The V end was cut by 2 bases, the J end by 1 base, with 6 bases between. Germline V gene sequence: CDR1 MNHEY, CDR2 SVGAGI. CDR3 amino acids: CASSYGQSYEQYF. The CDR3 nucleotides read TGTGCCAGCAGTTACGGGCAGTCCTACGAGCAGTACTTC.

Concerning this clone itself: In the same sample, other DNA sequences code for this CDR3. V usage is TRBV5-1 and J usage is TRBJ2-2; maybe TRBD2 (5 bases). Germline CDR1 reads SGHRS; CDR2 reads YFSETQ. The V end lost 0 bases, the J end lost 1 base, and 10 bases lay between the germline ends. The CDR3 sequence is 16 residues long. In nucleotides, the CDR3 is TGCGCCAGCAGCTTGGAGGCGGGCGGGAACACCGGGGAGCTGTTTTTT. Amino acids: CASSLEAGGNTGELFF.

This clone was seen a single time. The chain has TRBV2 and TRBJ2-3; TRBD2 agrees at 12 bases. There are 15 residues in the CDR3. CDR1 SNHLY and CDR2 FYNNEI come from the germline V gene. V gave up 7 bases and J gave up 1 base; unmatched junction bases: 3. Here the CDR3 reads CASKGLAGRTDTQYF. In DNA form, the CDR3 reads TGTGCCAGCAAAGGACTAGCGGGGCGCACAGATACGCAGTATTTT.

The chain is built from TRBV5-4 and TRBJ1-1; 9 positions match TRBD1. Trimming removed 4 bases from V and 2 bases from J; junction bases left unmatched: 9. From germline, CDR1 is SGHNT and CDR2 YYREEE (reference sequence). The CDR3 loop spans 16 amino acids. The CDR3 protein is CASSPGTGRGNTEAFF. DNA of the CDR3: TGTGCCAGCAGCCCTGGGACAGGGAGAGGAAACACTGAAGCTTTCTTT.

The J gene is TRBJ2-7, the V gene TRBV9; 12 bases line up with TRBD2. V lost 4 bases and J lost 7; bases outside the gene matches: 3. CDR1 is SGDLS and CDR2 is YYNGEE in the germline V gene. This CDR3 is built from 13 residues. The CDR3 spells CASSQGLAGEQYF. CDR3 coding DNA: TGTGCCAGCAGCCAAGGACTAGCGGGGGAGCAGTACTTC.

The CDR3 DNA sequence: TGTGCCAGTAGTTCGCACTCCGGGACAAGGCAGTTCTTC. This codes for CASSSHSGTRQFF. The rearrangement uses TRBV19 and TRBJ2-1; possible D gene TRBD1, 6 bases. This CDR3 has 13 amino acids. V lost 5 bases to trimming and J lost 12 bases, with 17 bases between them. CDR1 LNHDA and CDR2 SQIVND come from the germline V gene (reference sequence).

Here the CDR3 DNA reads TGTGCCAGCATTAGCGGGGGGGCTGGGGATACGCAGTATTTT. This gives the protein CASISGGAGDTQYF. The chain employs TRBV2 and TRBJ2-3; 11 bases align to TRBD2. Unmatched junction bases numbered 6, after V lost 7 bases and J lost 6 bases. The CDR3 is 14 amino acids. Germline V gene data show CDR1 as SNHLY and CDR2 as FYNNEI.

V gene TRBV6-1 combines with J gene TRBJ1-5, with D hard to call. Deletions cut 3 bases from V and 2 bases from J, with 8 bases between. The CDR3 covers 14 residues. Per germline, CDR1 MNHNS and CDR2 SASEGT. The CDR3, as DNA: TGTGCCAGCAGTGACGGTGGGGGCAATCAGCCCCAGCATTTT. Residues: CASSDGGGNQPQHF.

The chain links TRBV29-1 to TRBJ2-2, with a weak D call TRBD1 (6 bases). This CDR3 contains 14 residues. The germline CDR1 and CDR2 sequences are SQVTM and ANQGSEA. The V end lost 6 bases, the J end lost 0 bases, and 11 bases lay between the germline ends. The CDR3 here is CSVGQGTNTGELFF. CDR3 nucleotide sequence: TGCAGCGTAGGTCAGGGGACGAACACCGGGGAGCTGTTTTTT.

The chain uses TRBV6-5 and TRBJ1-5; perhaps TRBD1 as D (6 bases). There are 14 residues in the CDR3. The germline V and J ends were trimmed by 8 bases and 4 bases, with 15 bases remaining between them. In germline, CDR1 is MNHEY, CDR2 SVGAGI. The CDR3: CASSARGGNQPQHF. DNA of the CDR3: TGTGCCAGCTCTGCCAGGGGAGGGAATCAGCCCCAGCATTTT.

For this clone: At one of its ends the junction is not consistent with the germline gene, which may arise from a read error. The CDR3 nucleotides are TGTGCCAGCTCACCCGGGGGGTTACTGAACGCTGAAGCTTTCTTT. Amino acid sequence: CASSPGGLLNAEAFF. This chain joins TRBV18 and TRBJ1-1, with a tentative D call TRBD1 (5 bases). This CDR3 has 15 amino acids. Germline V gene sequence: CDR1 KGHSH, CDR2 LQKENI.

The chain has TRBV11-3 and TRBJ1-4, with D possibly TRBD1 on 5 matching bases. V lost 4 bases, J lost 8 bases, and 11 bases lay in between. This CDR3 spans 13 amino acids. In germline, CDR1 is SGHNT, CDR2 YENEEA. The chain's CDR3 is CASSSPGGEKLFF. The CDR3, as DNA: TGTGCCAGCAGCTCGCCCGGGGGAGAAAAACTGTTTTTT.

The V gene is TRBV20-1, the J gene TRBJ1-2, with D unresolved. The germline V and J ends were trimmed by 2 bases and 4 bases, with 5 bases remaining between them. The germline CDR1 and CDR2 sequences are DFQATT and SNEGSKA (reference sequence). The CDR3 runs to 11 residues. The DNA for the CDR3 is TGCAGTGCTAGACAGGTCTATGGCTACACCTTC. Protein sequence: CSARQVYGYTF.

The chain carries TRBV6-1 and TRBJ1-5; D perhaps matches TRBD1 (6 bases). Between the trimmed V and J ends, which lost 10 bases and 3 bases, there was a span of 19 bases. This CDR3 contains 15 residues. Looked up from germline, CDR1 is MNHNS and CDR2 is SASEGT. CDR3 sequence reads: CATKWSRDNNQPQHF. CDR3 DNA sequence: TGTGCCACCAAATGGAGTAGGGACAACAATCAGCCCCAGCATTTT.

The chain recombines TRBV6-6 with TRBJ2-2; D is unresolved. The V end was cut by 2 bases, the J end by 4 bases, with 2 bases between. The CDR3 extends over 12 amino acids. The V gene's germline CDR1 is MNHNY and CDR2 SVGAGI (reference sequence). This CDR3 is CASSYVTGELFF. For the CDR3, the DNA is TGTGCCAGCAGTTACGTCACCGGGGAGCTGTTTTTT.

The gene calls are TRBV19 and TRBJ2-2; TRBD2 matches at 15 bases. The CDR3 length is 16 residues. From germline, CDR1 is LNHDA and CDR2 SQIVND (reference sequence). J gave up 5 bases and V 8 bases, and 6 bases lay outside the gene matches. This chain's CDR3 is CASWTSGGGGTGELFF. The CDR3 region has the DNA TGTGCCAGTTGGACTAGCGGGGGGGGAGGAACCGGGGAGCTGTTTTTT.

V gene TRBV11-2 combines with J gene TRBJ1-3; 9 positions agree with TRBD1. This CDR3 spans 19 amino acids. In germline, CDR1 is SGHAT, CDR2 FQNNGV. V gave up 5 bases and J gave up 3 bases; unmatched junction bases: 17. The CDR3, as DNA: TGTGCCAGCAGCCCAGACCATCCGGGACAGGGTAAAAATGGAAACACCATATATTTT. It codes for CASSPDHPGQGKNGNTIYF.

The V gene is TRBV15, the J gene TRBJ1-6, with D possibly TRBD1 on 6 matching bases. The ends were cut back, 5 bases at V and 6 bases at J, with 11 bases in the middle. Looked up from germline, CDR1 is LNHNV and CDR2 is YYDKDF (reference sequence). There are 14 residues in the CDR3. CDR3 sequence: CATSLQGINSPLHF. The CDR3 nucleotides are TGTGCCACCAGCTTACAGGGAATTAATTCACCCCTCCACTTT. Looking up the rest from reference TRBV15 and TRBJ1-6 gives the full variable domain: DAMVIQNPRYQVTQFGKPVTLSCSQTLNHNVMYWYQQKSSQAPKLLFHYYDKDFNNEADTPDNFQSRRPNTSFCFLDIRSPGLGDTAMYLCATSLQGINSPLHFGNGTRLTVT.